Below are 2 T cell receptor beta chains sequenced from a single sample in a study of monozygotic twins with inflammatory bowel disease. TCRdb reprocessed the 5' RACE reads; each CDR3 protein has one entry and no DNA is given. In all, the sample yields some 300,000 distinct CDR3 sequences. The sample comprised blood. Every receptor here comes from a human donor with ulcerative colitis or Crohn's disease, or a healthy co-twin of an affected twin (not recorded which).

V is TRBV12-3 or TRBV12-4 and J is TRBJ1-6; there is no DNA to check the TCRdb D call of TRBD1. The CDR3 is 16 residues long. CDR3: CASSLAVGQGGSPLHF.

V gene TRBV27 combines with J gene TRBJ2-2; absent DNA, TCRdb's TRBD1 call cannot be checked. The CDR3 extends over 14 amino acids. Germline CDR1 reads MNHEY; CDR2 reads SMNVEV (reference sequence). CDR3 region: CASRTGQAIGELFF.